The sequence of this T cell receptor beta chain was determined in a study of T cell changes during pregnancy in multiple sclerosis (dated by TCRdb to between 2018 and 2020). For the study in its entirety: The study examined how the T cell repertoire changed over the course of pregnancy in women with multiple sclerosis.

V is clipped by 3 bases and J by 0 bases, and the sequence between their germline boundaries is 10 bases long. CDR1 is given as SGHDT and CDR2 as YYEEEE, both from the germline V gene. The cysteine opens and the phenylalanine closes a CDR3 of 15 amino acids. Only CDR3 DNA remains: 45 bases, in frame from the first base. Concerning this clone itself: No cognate antigen has been identified for it. No much larger clonotype is one base removed from it; base qualities were not supplied.

Libraries were made using the immunoSEQ multiplex PCR assay. TCRdb mirrors the immuneACCESS table, restricted to in-frame sequences. Some clones are absent from its copies; in checked studies, under half trace to an unresolved V gene, and the reason for the others is unknown. The table for this sample lists around 81,000 clones; 80% to 95% of them were counted only once. 3.7% of the sample is held by the ten biggest clonotypes. The rearranged segments are TRBV5-6 and TRBJ2-1, and possibly TRBD2, on 6 matching bases. This TCR derives from a female donor in good health, enrolled as a control in a pregnancy study. Sequenced here: peripheral blood, sampled after pregnancy. The CDR3 protein: CASSWAGGSYNEQFF. The DNA sequence is as follows: TGTGCCAGCAGCTGGGCCGGGGGCTCCTACAATGAGCAGTTCTTC.